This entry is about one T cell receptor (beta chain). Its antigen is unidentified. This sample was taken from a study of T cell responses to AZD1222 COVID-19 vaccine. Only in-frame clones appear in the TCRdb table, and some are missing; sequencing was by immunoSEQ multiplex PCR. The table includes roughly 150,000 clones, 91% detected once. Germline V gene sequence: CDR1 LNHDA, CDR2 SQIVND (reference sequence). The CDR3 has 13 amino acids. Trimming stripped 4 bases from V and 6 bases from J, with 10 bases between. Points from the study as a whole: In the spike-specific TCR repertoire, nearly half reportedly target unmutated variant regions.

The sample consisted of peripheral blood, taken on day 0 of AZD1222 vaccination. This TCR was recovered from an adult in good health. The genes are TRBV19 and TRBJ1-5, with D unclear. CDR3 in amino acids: CASSTQVFQPQHF. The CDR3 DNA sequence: TGTGCCAGTAGTACCCAGGTTTTTCAGCCCCAGCATTTT.